This TCR beta chain is from a study of shared clonotypes between healthy human individuals. Points from the study as a whole: For naive CD4 cells, roughly 4.6% of clonotypes were shared across a handful of donors.

Deep level was the assay's run setting. Template for every sorted-subset replicate PCR totaled approximately 0.2 ug DNA, some 30,000 T cell genomes. Sequenced by immunoSEQ multiplex PCR; TCRdb stores in-frame clones only, minus some. The sample has about 2,200,000 clones, 93% seen once. V dropped 7 bases and J dropped 5 bases, with 17 bases sitting between them. This CDR3 has 13 residues. Germline values: CDR1 SQVTM, CDR2 ANQGSEA. This clone was seen once. Its antigen is unidentified. Naive CD8 populations comprised CD45RO-negative cells positively selected for CCR7, excluding terminally differentiated effector memory CD45RA+ cells.

Source material: naive CD8+ T cells from PBMCs. The sequence was collected from a man between 18 and 35 years old in good health. Some clones in this sample may be carry-over from other donors' samples. The V call is TRBV29-1, the J call TRBJ1-1; possibly TRBD1 for D (6 bases). Here the CDR3 DNA reads TGCAGCGCCCGGCGGGGGGGCGCGACTGAAGCTTTCTTT. Its protein is CSARRGGATEAFF.